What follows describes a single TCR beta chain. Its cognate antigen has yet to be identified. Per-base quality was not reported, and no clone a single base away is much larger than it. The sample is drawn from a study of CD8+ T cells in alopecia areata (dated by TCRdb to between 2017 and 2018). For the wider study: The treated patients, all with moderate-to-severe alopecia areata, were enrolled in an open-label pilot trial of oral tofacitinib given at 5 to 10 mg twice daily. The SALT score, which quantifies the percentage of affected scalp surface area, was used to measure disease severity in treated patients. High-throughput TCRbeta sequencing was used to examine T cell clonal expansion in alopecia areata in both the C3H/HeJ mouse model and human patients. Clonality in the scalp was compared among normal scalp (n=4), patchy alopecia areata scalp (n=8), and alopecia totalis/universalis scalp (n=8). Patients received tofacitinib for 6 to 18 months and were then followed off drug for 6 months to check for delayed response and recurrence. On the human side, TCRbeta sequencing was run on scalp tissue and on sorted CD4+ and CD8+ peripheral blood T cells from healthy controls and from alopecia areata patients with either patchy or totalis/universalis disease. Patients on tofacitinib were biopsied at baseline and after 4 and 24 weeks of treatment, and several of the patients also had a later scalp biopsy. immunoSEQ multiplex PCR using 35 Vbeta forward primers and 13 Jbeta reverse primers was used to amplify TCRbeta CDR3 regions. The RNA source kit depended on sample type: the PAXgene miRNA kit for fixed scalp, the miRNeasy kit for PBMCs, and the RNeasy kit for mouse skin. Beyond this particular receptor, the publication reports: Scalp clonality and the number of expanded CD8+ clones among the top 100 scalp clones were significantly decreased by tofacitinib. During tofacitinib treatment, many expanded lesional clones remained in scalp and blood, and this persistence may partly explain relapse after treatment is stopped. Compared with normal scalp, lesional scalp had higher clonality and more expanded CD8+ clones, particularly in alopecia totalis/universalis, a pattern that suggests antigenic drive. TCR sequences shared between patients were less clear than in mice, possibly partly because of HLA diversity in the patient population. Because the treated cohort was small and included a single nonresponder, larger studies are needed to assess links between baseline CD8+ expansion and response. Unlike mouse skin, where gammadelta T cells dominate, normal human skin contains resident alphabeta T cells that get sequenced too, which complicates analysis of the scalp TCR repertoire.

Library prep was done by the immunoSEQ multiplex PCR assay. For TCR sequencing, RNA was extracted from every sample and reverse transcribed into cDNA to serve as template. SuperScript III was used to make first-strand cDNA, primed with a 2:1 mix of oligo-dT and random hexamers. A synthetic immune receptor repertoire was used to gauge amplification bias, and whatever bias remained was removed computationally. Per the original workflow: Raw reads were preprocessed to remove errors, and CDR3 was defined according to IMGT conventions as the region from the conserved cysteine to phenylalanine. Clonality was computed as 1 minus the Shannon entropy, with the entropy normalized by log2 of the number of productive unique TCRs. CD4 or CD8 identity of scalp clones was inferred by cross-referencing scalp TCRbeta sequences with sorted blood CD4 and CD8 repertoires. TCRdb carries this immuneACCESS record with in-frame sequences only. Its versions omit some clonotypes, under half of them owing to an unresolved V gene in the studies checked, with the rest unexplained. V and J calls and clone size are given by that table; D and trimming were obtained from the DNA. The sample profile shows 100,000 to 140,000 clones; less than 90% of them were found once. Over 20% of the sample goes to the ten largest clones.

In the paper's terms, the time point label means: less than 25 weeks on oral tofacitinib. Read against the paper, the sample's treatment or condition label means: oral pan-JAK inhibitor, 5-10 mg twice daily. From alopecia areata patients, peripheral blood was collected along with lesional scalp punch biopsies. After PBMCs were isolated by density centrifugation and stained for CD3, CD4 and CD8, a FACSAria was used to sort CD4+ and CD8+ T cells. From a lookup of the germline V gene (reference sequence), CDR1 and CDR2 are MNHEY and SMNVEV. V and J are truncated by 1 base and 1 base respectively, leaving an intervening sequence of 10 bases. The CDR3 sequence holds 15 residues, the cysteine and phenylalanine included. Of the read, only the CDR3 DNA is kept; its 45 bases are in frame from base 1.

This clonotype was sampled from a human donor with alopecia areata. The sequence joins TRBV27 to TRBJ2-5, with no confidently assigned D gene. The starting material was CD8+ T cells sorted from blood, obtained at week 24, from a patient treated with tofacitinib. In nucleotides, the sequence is TGTGCCAGCAGTTTATACGGCCGAATCCAAGAGACCCAGTACTTC. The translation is CASSLYGRIQETQYF.